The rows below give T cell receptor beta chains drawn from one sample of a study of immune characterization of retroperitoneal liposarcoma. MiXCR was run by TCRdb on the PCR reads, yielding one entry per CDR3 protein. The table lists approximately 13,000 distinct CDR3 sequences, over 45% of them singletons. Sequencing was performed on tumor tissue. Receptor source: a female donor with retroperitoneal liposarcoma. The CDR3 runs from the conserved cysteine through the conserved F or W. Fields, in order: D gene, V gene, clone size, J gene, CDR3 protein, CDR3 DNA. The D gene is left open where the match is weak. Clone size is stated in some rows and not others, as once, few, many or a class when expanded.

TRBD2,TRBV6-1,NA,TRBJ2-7,CATRTSGPPYEQYF,TGTGCCACCCGGACTAGCGGGCCTCCTTACGAGCAGTACTTC
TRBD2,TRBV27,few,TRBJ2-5,CASSLRPGGQETQYF,TGTGCCAGCAGTTTACGGCCGGGAGGGCAAGAGACCCAGTACTTC
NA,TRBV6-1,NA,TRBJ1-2,CASSWGGGYTF,TGTGCCAGCAGTTGGGGGGGTGGCTACACCTTC
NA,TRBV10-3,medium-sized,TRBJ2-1,CAIRASTDNEQFF,TGTGCCATCCGAGCGTCCACGGACAATGAGCAGTTCTTC
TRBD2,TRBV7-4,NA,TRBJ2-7,CASSSGTSGAGYEQYF,TGTGCCAGCAGCTCCGGGACTAGCGGCGCTGGCTACGAGCAGTACTTC
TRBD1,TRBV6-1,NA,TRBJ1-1,CASRGTVPNTEAFF,TGTGCCAGCAGAGGGACAGTCCCGAATACTGAAGCTTTCTTT
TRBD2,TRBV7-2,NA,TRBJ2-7,CASSLAGGSLYEQYF,TGTGCCAGCAGCTTAGCGGGCGGGAGCCTCTACGAGCAGTACTTC
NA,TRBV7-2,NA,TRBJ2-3,CASSNRQAITDTQYF,TGTGCCAGCAGCAACCGACAGGCCATCACAGATACGCAGTATTTT
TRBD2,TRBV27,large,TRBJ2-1,CASSPARTSGTLLF,TGTGCCAGCAGTCCCGCTCGGACTAGCGGGACTCTGCTCTTC
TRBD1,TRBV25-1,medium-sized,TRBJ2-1,CASTPTGFGGETQFF,TGTGCCAGCACCCCGACAGGGTTTGGGGGAGAGACCCAGTTCTTC
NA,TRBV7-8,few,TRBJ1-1,CASSITRGGEAFF,TGTGCCAGCAGCATAACCCGTGGAGGTGAAGCTTTCTTT
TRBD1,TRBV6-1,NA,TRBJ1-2,CASSGLQGGGVNYGYTF,TGTGCCAGCAGTGGATTACAGGGGGGGGGAGTTAACTATGGCTACACCTTC
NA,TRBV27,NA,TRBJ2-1,CASSSTGAGENEQFF,TGTGCCAGCAGTTCCACCGGGGCCGGGGAGAATGAGCAGTTCTTC
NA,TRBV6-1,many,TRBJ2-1,CASSARGGGYYEQFF,TGTGCCAGCAGTGCCCGGGGAGGGGGTTACTACGAGCAGTTCTTC
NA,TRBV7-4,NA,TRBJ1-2,CASSAALGGYTF,TGTGCCAGCAGCGCGGCTCTCGGTGGCTACACCTTC
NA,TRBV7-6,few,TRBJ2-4,CASSTPDDEQYF,TGTGCCAGCAGCACCCCCGACGATGAGCAGTACTTC
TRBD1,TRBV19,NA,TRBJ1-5,CASSIEGQNSNQPQHF,TGTGCCAGTAGTATAGAGGGACAGAATAGCAATCAGCCCCAGCATTTT
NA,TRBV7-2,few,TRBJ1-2,CASRGGSVNYGYTF,TGTGCCAGCAGGGGGGGGTCAGTTAACTATGGCTACACCTTC
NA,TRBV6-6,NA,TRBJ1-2,CASSPYTEGANYGYTF,TGTGCCAGCAGTCCCTATACCGAAGGAGCTAACTATGGCTACACCTTC
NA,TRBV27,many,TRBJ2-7,CASSLSPNLGTYNEQYF,TGTGCCAGCAGTTTATCGCCCAACCTCGGCACCTACAATGAGCAGTACTTC
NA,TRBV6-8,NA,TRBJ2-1,CASSVPGKFF,TGTGCCAGCAGTGTGCCAGGGAAGTTCTTC
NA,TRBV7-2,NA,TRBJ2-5,CASSPLRDSYNEQDF,TGTGCCAGCAGCCCCCTTAGGGATTCCTACAATGAGCAGGACTTC
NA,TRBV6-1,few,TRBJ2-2,CASSGWGVRGNTGELFF,TGTGCCAGCAGCGGGTGGGGGGTGCGGGGGAACACCGGGGAGCTGTTTTTT
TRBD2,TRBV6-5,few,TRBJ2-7,CASISTGGGGNEQYF,TGTGCCAGCATTAGTACGGGGGGGGGGGGAAATGAGCAGTACTTC
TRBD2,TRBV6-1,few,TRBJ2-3,CASSSSGLAGRKSTDTQYF,TGTGCCAGCAGTTCGTCGGGACTAGCGGGGAGGAAGTCCACAGATACGCAGTATTTT
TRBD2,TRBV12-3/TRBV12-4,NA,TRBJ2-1,CASSTQRLAGREEQFF,TGTGCCAGCAGCACCCAAAGGCTAGCGGGAAGGGAGGAGCAGTTCTTC
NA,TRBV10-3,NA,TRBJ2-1,CAIRENTGRTYNEQFF,TGTGCCATCAGAGAGAATACAGGGAGAACCTACAATGAGCAGTTCTTC
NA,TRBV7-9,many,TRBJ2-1,CASSLIVPSYNEQFF,TGTGCCAGCAGCTTAATCGTCCCCTCCTACAATGAGCAGTTCTTC
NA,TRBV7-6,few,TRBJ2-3,CASSLGFALSTDTQYF,TGTGCCAGCAGCTTAGGGTTCGCGCTAAGCACAGATACGCAGTATTTT
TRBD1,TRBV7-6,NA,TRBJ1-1,CASSLALTGTEAEAFF,TGTGCCAGCAGCTTAGCGCTCACCGGGACAGAGGCTGAAGCTTTCTTT
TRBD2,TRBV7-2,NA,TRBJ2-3,CASSPGLATDTQYF,TGTGCCAGCAGCCCTGGACTAGCAACAGATACGCAGTATTTT
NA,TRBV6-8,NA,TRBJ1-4,CASSPGWSNEKLFF,TGTGCCAGCAGCCCCGGATGGAGTAATGAAAAACTGTTTTTT
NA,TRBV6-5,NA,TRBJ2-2,CASRRSPMAGWIRNTGELFF,TGTGCCAGCAGACGATCCCCTATGGCGGGGTGGATTAGGAACACCGGGGAGCTGTTTTTT
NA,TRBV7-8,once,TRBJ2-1,CASTIPPQGGAFTEETQFF,TGTGCCAGCACCATACCCCCACAGGGGGGGGCCTTTACTGAAGAGACCCAGTTCTTC
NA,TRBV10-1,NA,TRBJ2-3,CASSESGLSTDTQYF,TGCGCCAGCAGTGAGTCAGGTTTAAGTACAGATACGCAGTATTTT
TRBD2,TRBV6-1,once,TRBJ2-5,CASRGGGLAGYNEQYF,TGTGCCAGCAGGGGGGGGGGACTAGCGGGTTACAATGAGCAGTACTTC
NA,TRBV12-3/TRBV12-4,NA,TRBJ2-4,CASTVRQGGFEQYF,TGTGCCAGCACGGTGCGGCAGGGGGGTTTTGAGCAGTACTTC
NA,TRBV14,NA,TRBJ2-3,CASKGGISTDTQYF,TGTGCCAGCAAAGGCGGGATTAGCACAGATACGCAGTATTTT
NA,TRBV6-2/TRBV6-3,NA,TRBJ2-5,CASGHFSDPFF,TGTGCCAGCGGACACTTTAGCGATCCGTTCTTC
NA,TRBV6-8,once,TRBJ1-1,CASSYSRSPLTGYNTEAFF,TGTGCCAGCAGTTACTCTCGGTCCCCGTTGACCGGATATAACACTGAAGCTTTCTTT
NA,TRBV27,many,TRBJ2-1,CASSPRQGGAYNEQFF,TGTGCCAGCAGTCCTCGGCAGGGGGGCGCCTACAATGAGCAGTTCTTC
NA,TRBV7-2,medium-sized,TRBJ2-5,CASSLNQETQYF,TGTGCCAGCAGCTTAAACCAAGAGACCCAGTACTTC
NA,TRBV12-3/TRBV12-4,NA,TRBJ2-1,CASSLPTGSSYEQFF,TGTGCCAGCAGTCTCCCGACAGGAAGCTCCTACGAGCAGTTCTTC
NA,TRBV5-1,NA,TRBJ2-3,CASSLSLTSTQYF,TGCGCCAGCAGCTTGTCATTGACCTCCACGCAGTATTTT